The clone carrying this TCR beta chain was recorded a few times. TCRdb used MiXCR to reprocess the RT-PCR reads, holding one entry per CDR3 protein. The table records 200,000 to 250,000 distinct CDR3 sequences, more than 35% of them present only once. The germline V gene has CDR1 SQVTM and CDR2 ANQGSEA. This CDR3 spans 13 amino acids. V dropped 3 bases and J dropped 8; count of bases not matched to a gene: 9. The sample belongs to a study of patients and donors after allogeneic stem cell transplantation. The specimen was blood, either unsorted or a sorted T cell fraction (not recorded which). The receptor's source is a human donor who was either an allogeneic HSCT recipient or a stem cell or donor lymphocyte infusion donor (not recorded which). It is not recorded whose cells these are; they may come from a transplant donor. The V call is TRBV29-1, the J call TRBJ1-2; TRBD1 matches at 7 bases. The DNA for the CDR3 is TGCAGCGTTGAGACACTTAGACAGGGCGGCTACACCTTC. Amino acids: CSVETLRQGGYTF. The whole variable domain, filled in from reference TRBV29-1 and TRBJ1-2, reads SAVISQKPSRDICQRGTSLTIQCQVDSQVTMMFWYRQQPGQSLTLIATANQGSEATYESGFVIDKFPISRPNLTFSTLTVSNMSPEDSSIYLCSVETLRQGGYTFGSGTRLTVV.